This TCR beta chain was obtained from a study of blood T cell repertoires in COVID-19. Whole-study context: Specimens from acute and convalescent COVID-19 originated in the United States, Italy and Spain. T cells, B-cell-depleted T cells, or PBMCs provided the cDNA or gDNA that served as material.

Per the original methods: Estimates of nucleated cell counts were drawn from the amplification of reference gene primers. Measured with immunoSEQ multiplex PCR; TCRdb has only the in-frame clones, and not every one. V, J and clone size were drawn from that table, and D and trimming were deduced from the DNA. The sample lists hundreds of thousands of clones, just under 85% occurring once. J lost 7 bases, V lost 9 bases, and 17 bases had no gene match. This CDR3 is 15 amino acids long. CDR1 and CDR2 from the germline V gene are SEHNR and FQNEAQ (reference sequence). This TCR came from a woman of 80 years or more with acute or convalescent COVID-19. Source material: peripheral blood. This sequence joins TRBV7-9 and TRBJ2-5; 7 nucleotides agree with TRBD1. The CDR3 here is CASLSGQATSRTQYF. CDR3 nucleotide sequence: TGTGCCAGTTTGTCTGGACAGGCGACGTCACGGACCCAGTACTTC.